These T cell receptor beta chains were read from a single sample in a study of identical twins. Using its own MiXCR run on the 5' RACE reads, TCRdb lists one record per CDR3 protein. In the table there are around 680,000 distinct CDR3 sequences, roughly 8% of which are singletons. These sequences were also reported in another study, on yellow fever vaccine responses in identical twins.

The sequencing sample was made of PBMCs. The origin of the receptors is a woman under 30 in good health. CDR3s include the opening cysteine and the closing phenylalanine or tryptophan. The order of the fields is D gene, J gene, clone size, V gene, CDR3 protein, CDR3 DNA. A D gene is named only where the DNA matches it firmly. The listing skips clone size in some rows; elsewhere it reads once, few, many or a size class.

>-|TRBJ2-1|many|TRBV7-2
CASSLLVEQFF
TGTGCCAGCAGCTTACTTGTTGAGCAGTTCTTC
>TRBD2|TRBJ2-7|few|TRBV20-1
CSARDGRGPACEQYF
TGCAGTGCTAGAGATGGGAGGGGCCCCGCCTGCGAGCAGTACTTC
>-|TRBJ2-3|many|TRBV4-2
CASSQEAGYTDTQYF
TGTGCCAGCAGCCAAGAGGCGGGATACACAGATACGCAGTATTTT
>-|TRBJ2-3|few|TRBV20-1
CSASRVWGLDTDTQYF
TGCAGTGCTAGCAGGGTTTGGGGACTCGACACAGATACGCAGTATTTT
>TRBD1|TRBJ2-7|-|TRBV5-6
CASRSTGGVFIYEQYF
TGTGCCAGCAGATCGACAGGGGGCGTTTTTATCTACGAGCAGTACTTC
>TRBD2|TRBJ2-5|many|TRBV12-3/TRBV12-4
CASHMGTGPGTSGGRETQYF
TGTGCCAGCCACATGGGGACAGGTCCTGGGACTAGCGGGGGACGGGAGACCCAGTACTTC
>-|TRBJ2-7|-|TRBV6-5
CASSFSRGSRTYEQYF
TGTGCCAGCAGTTTCTCAAGGGGGTCAAGGACCTACGAGCAGTACTTC
>-|TRBJ2-2|many|TRBV6-5
CASSYSNLGLSTGELFF
TGTGCCAGCAGTTACTCGAATCTGGGGTTGAGCACCGGGGAGCTGTTTTTT
>-|TRBJ2-1|many|TRBV13
CASSFSTRGLIF
TGTGCCAGCAGCTTCAGTACGAGAGGTCTGATCTTC
>-|TRBJ1-4|-|TRBV7-2
CASSLSRTHEKLFF
TGTGCCAGCAGCTTAAGTCGGACCCACGAAAAACTGTTTTTT
>TRBD2|TRBJ2-1|-|TRBV12-3/TRBV12-4
CASTLGLAPTAVF
TGTGCCAGCACCTTGGGACTAGCGCCTACGGCGGTCTTC
>-|TRBJ2-7|many|TRBV7-9
CASSSQMTRSYEQYF
TGTGCCAGCAGCTCCCAGATGACTCGCTCCTACGAGCAGTACTTC
>-|TRBJ1-4|many|TRBV16
CASSDGTANEKLFF
TGTGCCAGCAGTGACGGGACGGCTAATGAAAAACTGTTTTTT
>TRBD2|TRBJ2-1|-|TRBV11-2
CASSPGLGTYNEQFF
TGTGCCAGCAGCCCCGGACTAGGGACCTACAATGAGCAGTTCTTC
>-|TRBJ2-2|once|TRBV6-5
CASSYSPCLFAGELFF
TGTGCCAGCAGTTACTCGCCGTGCTTGTTTGCCGGGGAGCTGTTTTTT
>-|TRBJ2-7|many|TRBV24-1
CATSKDGEQYF
TGTGCCACCAGTAAGGACGGGGAGCAGTACTTC
>TRBD2|TRBJ2-1|-|TRBV7-9
CASSGTSGRAVFNEQFF
TGTGCCAGCAGCGGGACTAGCGGGAGGGCAGTATTCAATGAGCAGTTCTTC
>-|TRBJ2-5|-|TRBV7-9
CASSSPRGGDQETQYF
TGTGCCAGCAGCTCCCCAAGGGGGGGGGACCAAGAGACCCAGTACTTC
>TRBD1|TRBJ1-1|many|TRBV6-6
CASSLGQGAPAFF
TGTGCCAGCAGCCTTGGACAGGGGGCCCCAGCTTTCTTT
>TRBD1|TRBJ2-7|few|TRBV4-1
CASSQLGQGGHYEQYF
TGCGCCAGCAGCCAACTTGGACAGGGTGGCCACTACGAGCAGTACTTC
>-|TRBJ2-7|few|TRBV7-9
CASSFSGRSEQYF
TGTGCCAGCAGCTTCTCCGGGAGAAGTGAGCAGTACTTC
>TRBD2|TRBJ2-7|few|TRBV30
CAWRSAGSYEQYF
TGTGCCTGGAGGTCAGCGGGGTCCTACGAGCAGTACTTC
>-|TRBJ2-2|few|TRBV27
CASSGQTGELFF
TGTGCCAGCAGTGGGCAGACCGGGGAGCTGTTTTTT
>TRBD2|TRBJ2-1|-|TRBV10-1
CASSDPYSSGRAPPVMHEQFF
TGCGCCAGCAGTGACCCCTACTCTAGCGGGAGGGCCCCCCCCGTTATGCATGAGCAGTTCTTC
>TRBD1|TRBJ1-5|-|TRBV2
CASSSGQGSSQPQHF
TGTGCCAGCAGTTCCGGACAGGGGAGTAGTCAGCCCCAGCATTTT
>-|TRBJ2-7|-|TRBV4-1
CASSQGVTYEQYF
TGCGCCAGCAGCCAGGGTGTGACCTACGAGCAGTACTTC
>TRBD1|TRBJ2-1|many|TRBV5-1
CASSFGTGGYNEQFF
TGCGCCAGCAGCTTCGGGACAGGAGGATACAATGAGCAGTTCTTC
>-|TRBJ1-5|few|TRBV25-1
CASRMGGSNQPQHF
TGTGCCAGCAGAATGGGGGGGAGCAATCAGCCCCAGCATTTT
>-|TRBJ2-5|-|TRBV6-5
CASSYSNKQETQYF
TGTGCCAGCAGTTACTCGAATAAGCAAGAGACCCAGTACTTC
>TRBD2|TRBJ2-1|few|TRBV12-3/TRBV12-4
CASSSGAGGLNEQFF
TGTGCCAGCTCCTCAGGGGCGGGGGGGCTCAATGAGCAGTTCTTC
>TRBD1|TRBJ1-2|few|TRBV14
CASSPYRGSYTF
TGTGCCAGCAGCCCCTACAGGGGGAGCTACACCTTC
>TRBD2|TRBJ2-1|-|TRBV11-3
CASSDRLAGGYNEQFF
TGTGCCAGCAGCGACCGACTAGCGGGGGGCTACAATGAGCAGTTCTTC